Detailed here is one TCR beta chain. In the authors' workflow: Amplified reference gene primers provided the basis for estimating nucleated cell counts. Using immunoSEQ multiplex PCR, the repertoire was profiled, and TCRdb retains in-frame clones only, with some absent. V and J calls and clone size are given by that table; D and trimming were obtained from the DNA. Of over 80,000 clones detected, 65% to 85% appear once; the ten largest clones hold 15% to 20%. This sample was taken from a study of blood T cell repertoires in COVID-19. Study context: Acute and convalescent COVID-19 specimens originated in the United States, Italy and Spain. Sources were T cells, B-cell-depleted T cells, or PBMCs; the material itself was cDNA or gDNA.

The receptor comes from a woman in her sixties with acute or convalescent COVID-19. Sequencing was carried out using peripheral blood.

The CDR3, as DNA: TGCGCCAGCAGCCCAGGGGGTAGCAATCAGCCCCAGCATTTT. It encodes CASSPGGSNQPQHF. J is TRBJ1-5 and V is TRBV10-2; 7 bases align to TRBD1. CDR1 is WSHSY and CDR2 is SAAADI in the germline V gene. V lost 6 bases, J lost 0 bases, and 2 bases stayed unmatched. The CDR3 has 14 amino acids.